The 21 T cell receptor beta chains below come from one sample, sequenced in a study of graft-versus-host responses after intestinal transplantation (dated by TCRdb to 2020 to 2023). Receptors were amplified or captured by the immunoSEQ multiplex PCR assay. TCRdb retrieved this table from immuneACCESS and kept in-frame rearrangements only. Not all clones are present; in checked studies, unresolved V genes account for under half, and no reason is known for the remainder. Within this sample are roughly 110,000 clones, with 90% to 95% of them counted one time only. The ten largest account for 0.95% to 1.5% of the sample. These TCRs are of unknown antigen specificity. This specimen's time point label, per the study, means: cells obtained before transplantation from donor or recipient. The specimen comprised unstimulated CD8+ T cells sorted from spleen or lymph node cells, sampled before transplant. The receptors come from a human donor who was the organ donor for an intestinal transplant.

This sequence joins TRBV4-1 and TRBJ2-2; 7 bases are a match to TRBD2. This CDR3 region has 16 residues. Per germline, CDR1 MGHRA and CDR2 YSYEKL. J gave up 7 bases and V 3 bases, and 11 bases lay outside the gene matches. CDR3 in amino acids: CASSQTAGKGGGELFF. Written as DNA, the CDR3 is TGCGCCAGCAGCCAGACAGCGGGAAAGGGTGGCGGGGAGCTGTTTTTT.

This clone showed up just a few times. V gene TRBV4-2 combines with J gene TRBJ2-5; 8 bases align to TRBD2. This CDR3 has 14 amino acids. V shed 1 base and J 2 bases; nucleotides not matched to a gene: 0. Germline assignment: CDR1 LGHNA and CDR2 YNFKEQ. The chain's CDR3 is CASSQAGGQETQYF. The CDR3 DNA sequence: TGTGCCAGCAGCCAAGCGGGAGGGCAAGAGACCCAGTACTTC.

The gene calls are TRBV7-9 and TRBJ2-4; 7 bases fit TRBD1. Per the germline V gene, CDR1 is SEHNR and CDR2 is FQNEAQ (reference sequence). The junction had 11 bases not matched to a gene; V was cut back by 0 bases and J by 6 bases. This CDR3 has 17 amino acids. The CDR3 DNA is TGTGCCAGCAGCTTAGCTACATCCCTCAGGGGGAGAAACATTCAGTACTTC. Its translation is CASSLATSLRGRNIQYF. The full variable domain, its missing parts supplied by reference TRBV7-9 and TRBJ2-4, is DTGVSQNPRHKITKRGQNVTFRCDPISEHNRLYWYRQTLGQGPEFLTYFQNEAQLEKSRLLSDRFSAERPKGSFSTLEIQRTEQGDSAMYLCASSLATSLRGRNIQYFGAGTRLSVL.

J is TRBJ2-3 and V is TRBV7-8, with a tentative D call TRBD2 (5 bases). The CDR3 extends over 14 amino acids. Trimming pared 5 bases from V and 15 bases from J, leaving 24 bases between. The germline V gene has CDR1 SGHVS and CDR2 FQNEAQ. In DNA form, the CDR3 reads TGTGCCAGCAGCGTAAGATATTCGAGCGGTCGCCGTTATTTT. The encoded protein is CASSVRYSSGRRYF. The whole variable domain, remainder taken from reference TRBV7-8 and TRBJ2-3, is GAGVSQSPRYKVAKRGQDVALRCDPISGHVSLFWYQQALGQGPEFLTYFQNEAQLDKSGLPSDRFFAERPEGSVSTLKIQRTQQEDSAVYLCASSVRYSSGRRYFGPGTRLTVL.

CDR3 protein: CASSKTYNEQFF. The DNA of the CDR3 is TGTGCCAGCAGCAAAACTTACAATGAGCAGTTCTTC. This sequence joins TRBV7-6 and TRBJ2-1; D ambiguous. Germline lookup yields CDR1 SGHVS and CDR2 FNYEAQ. There are 12 residues in the CDR3. The V gene lost 5 bases and the J gene lost 4 bases, with 6 bases spanning the gap.

The chain recombines TRBV7-8 with TRBJ2-6; D is possibly TRBD2 (6 bases). Per germline, CDR1 SGHVS and CDR2 FQNEAQ. V was shortened by 6 bases and J by 1 base, with 13 bases between the two germline ends. The CDR3 has 16 amino acids. The CDR3 coding sequence is TGTGCCAGCAGGCAAGACCTAGCGTCTGGGGCCAACGTCCTGACTTTC. This encodes CASRQDLASGANVLTF.

The chain couples TRBV4-1 to TRBJ1-2, with D tentatively TRBD1 (5 bases). The length of the CDR3 is 15 residues. Trimming left V 1 base short and J 5 bases short, with 14 bases between. Germline V gene lookup returns CDR1 MGHRA and CDR2 YSYEKL. CDR3 residues: CASSQGQGVLYGYTF. CDR3 nucleotide sequence: TGCGCCAGCAGCCAAGGTCAAGGGGTCCTATATGGCTACACCTTC.

The chain joins TRBV4-2 to TRBJ1-2, with D tentatively TRBD1 (5 bases). The CDR3 totals 15 residues. V gave up 1 base and J gave up 6 bases, with 15 bases separating them. Germline CDR1 and CDR2: LGHNA and YNFKEQ. This CDR3 is CASSQVGTRAHGYTF. The DNA for the CDR3 is TGTGCCAGCAGCCAAGTGGGTACCAGGGCCCATGGCTACACCTTC.

The chain is built from TRBV6-5 and TRBJ2-3, with 8 bases that match TRBD1. CDR3 length equals 13 residues. CDR1 MNHEY and CDR2 SVGAGI come from the germline V gene. The V gene end was trimmed by 5 bases and the J gene end by 5 bases; junction bases not matched to a gene: 3. The CDR3 is CASSATGVDTQYF. The CDR3 DNA reads as TGTGCCAGCAGTGCGACAGGGGTAGATACGCAGTATTTT.

This clone was counted a few times. The chain couples TRBV6-4 to TRBJ2-3, with TRBD1 as a possible D gene (5 bases). CDR1 MRHNA and CDR2 SNTAGT come from the germline V gene. The CDR3 length is 13 residues. With 0 bases removed from V and 6 bases from J, the gap between germline ends came to 7 bases. For the CDR3, the DNA is TGTGCCAGCAGTGACTCGTGGGGCGATACGCAGTATTTT. Protein: CASSDSWGDTQYF.

The gene calls are TRBV29-1 and TRBJ1-3, with D possibly matching TRBD1 (5 bases). The CDR3 loop spans 13 amino acids. V was pared by 7 bases and J by 2 bases, with 12 bases between. Germline CDR1 is SQVTM and CDR2 is ANQGSEA. The CDR3 is CSAMTGPGNTIYF. In nucleotides, the CDR3 is TGCAGCGCCATGACGGGGCCTGGAAACACCATATATTTT.

The chain carries TRBV27 and TRBJ2-1, with D uncertain. CDR3 length: 13 amino acids. The germline V and J ends were trimmed by 2 bases and 4 bases, with 6 bases remaining between them. Germline V gives CDR1 MNHEY, CDR2 SMNVEV (reference sequence). The CDR3 here is CASSLTDYNEQFF. The CDR3 nucleotides read TGTGCCAGCAGTTTAACCGATTACAATGAGCAGTTCTTC.

J is TRBJ2-3 and V is TRBV19, with no clear D. Trimming stripped 5 bases from V and 6 bases from J, with 9 bases between. Germline-derived CDR1 and CDR2 are LNHDA and SQIVND (reference sequence). There are 12 residues in the CDR3. In DNA, the CDR3 is TGTGCCAGTAGTTTGCCCTGGGATACGCAGTATTTT. Protein: CASSLPWDTQYF.

The chain is built from TRBV7-6 and TRBJ2-5, with D maybe TRBD2 (5 bases). CDR1 and CDR2 from the germline V gene are SGHVS and FNYEAQ. Trimming pared 1 base from V and 2 bases from J, leaving 8 bases between. CDR3 length: 14 amino acids. CDR3 DNA sequence: TGTGCCAGCAGCTTAGGGCCGGGACAAGAGACCCAGTACTTC. It codes for CASSLGPGQETQYF. Supplemented by reference TRBV7-6 and TRBJ2-5, the full variable domain reads GAGVSQSPRYKVTKRGQDVALRCDPISGHVSLYWYRQALGQGPEFLTYFNYEAQQDKSGLPNDRFSAERPEGSISTLTIQRTEQRDSAMYRCASSLGPGQETQYFGPGTRLLVL.

This clone was seen only a few times. The chain carries TRBV2 and TRBJ2-7; TRBD1 is a possible D gene (6 bases). V shed 6 bases and J shed 3 bases, with 18 bases lying between them. Germline lookup yields CDR1 SNHLY and CDR2 FYNNEI. This CDR3 contains 15 residues. The DNA for the CDR3 is TGTGCCAGCAGGGACAGAACAGGGCACCTCTACGAGCAGTACTTC. Amino acids: CASRDRTGHLYEQYF. Looking up the rest from reference TRBV2 and TRBJ2-7 gives the full variable domain: EPEVTQTPSHQVTQMGQEVILRCVPISNHLYFYWYRQILGQKVEFLVSFYNNEISEKSEIFDDQFSVERPDGSNFTLKIRSTKLEDSAMYFCASRDRTGHLYEQYFGPGTRLTVT.

This clone was detected once. This chain links TRBV18 with TRBJ1-4, with a possible D match to TRBD1 (5 bases). Trimming removed 5 bases from V and 5 bases from J, with 21 bases in between. The CDR3 contains 17 residues. Germline CDR1 KGHSH, CDR2 LQKENI. CDR3 protein: CASSGAGRVSGNEKLFF. The DNA for the CDR3 is TGTGCCAGCTCAGGGGCCGGCCGGGTCTCAGGCAATGAAAAACTGTTTTTT.

In DNA, the CDR3 is TGTGCCAGCAGTTCTCTCCGGGACAGATACCAAGAGACCCAGTACTTC. The encoded protein is CASSSLRDRYQETQYF. The chain recombines TRBV27 with TRBJ2-5; 7 nucleotides line up with TRBD1. The CDR3 length is 16 residues. J lost 0 bases, V lost 4 bases, and 8 bases had no gene match. The germline V gene encodes CDR1 MNHEY and CDR2 SMNVEV (reference sequence).

In this sample, this clone turned up a few times. The chain has TRBV4-1 and TRBJ1-1; 9 nucleotides line up with TRBD1. V lost 6 bases, J lost 6 bases, and 2 bases stayed unmatched. Germline V gene data show CDR1 as MGHRA and CDR2 as YSYEKL. The CDR3 length is 12 residues. In DNA form, the CDR3 reads TGCGCCAGCAGTGACAGGGGGGCTGAAGCTTTCTTT. It encodes CASSDRGAEAFF.

The chain carries TRBV4-3 and TRBJ2-7; 10 bases map to TRBD1. CDR3 length equals 16 residues. With 0 bases clipped from V and 2 bases from J, the junction kept 4 bases outside the gene matches. Germline lookup yields CDR1 LGHNA and CDR2 YSLEER. CDR3 DNA sequence: TGCGCCAGCAGCCAAGATAAGGGGACAGGGGCCTACGAGCAGTACTTC. Encoded protein: CASSQDKGTGAYEQYF.

The rearrangement joins TRBV30 to TRBJ2-7, with 7 bases that match TRBD1. J was trimmed by 2 bases and V by 8 bases; bases with no gene match: 3. This CDR3 has 11 residues. The germline CDR1 and CDR2 sequences are GTSNPN and SVGIG (reference sequence). The CDR3: CAGQETYEQYF. CDR3 nucleotides: TGTGCCGGACAGGAAACCTACGAGCAGTACTTC.

This sequence joins TRBV7-8 and TRBJ2-7; D not resolved. This CDR3 spans 12 amino acids. Trimming left V 3 bases short and J 3 bases short, with 6 bases between. The germline gives CDR1 SGHVS, CDR2 FQNEAQ. CDR3 region: CASSLGFYEQYF. The CDR3 DNA is TGTGCCAGCAGCTTGGGGTTCTACGAGCAGTACTTC.